This TCR beta chain was retrieved from a study of siplizumab effects on memory and regulatory T cells. Study-level points and caveats: Among mappable alloreactive CD4+ clones, the Treg-derived fraction averaged nearly 70% with siplizumab versus less than 35% in controls. Naive T cells appeared more varied than memory cells and looked like key alloresponse contributors.

Concerning this clone itself: Antigen specificity is unknown.

Sequencing used immunoSEQ multiplex PCR; TCRdb keeps in-frame clones, though not all of them. The table includes some 100,000 clones, approximately 92% detected once. The V end was cut by 0 bases, the J end by 5 bases, with 10 bases between. CDR3 length: 14 residues. Germline CDR1 reads MNHEY; CDR2 reads SVGAGI. This sequence was found in a human donor in good health. Some clones in this sample may be carry-over from other donors' samples. The chain employs TRBV6-5 and TRBJ1-2; a possible D gene is TRBD1 (6 bases). The sample was CD4+ T cells sorted from blood. CDR3 sequence (DNA): TGTGCCAGCAGTTACTCTTCAGGGGCGTATGGCTACACCTTC. Its translation is CASSYSSGAYGYTF.